Presented here are 11 T cell receptor beta chains from one specimen sequenced in a study of blood T cell repertoires in COVID-19. Profiling relied on immunoSEQ multiplex PCR, and the TCRdb table lists in-frame clones only, not all of them. The table records hundreds of thousands of clones, about four fifths of them present only once. Sequencing was carried out using PBMCs or T cells enriched from blood (not recorded which). Source of these receptors: a middle-aged man who had been exposed to COVID-19.

The chain couples TRBV12-5 to TRBJ1-1; 8 bases align to TRBD1. With V trimmed by 7 bases and J by 4 bases, 5 bases remained unmatched. Germline V gene data show CDR1 as LGHNT and CDR2 as FRNRAP. The CDR3 consists of 13 residues. CDR3 protein: CASASQGGTEAFF. As DNA, the CDR3 is TGTGCTAGTGCTTCACAGGGGGGCACTGAAGCTTTCTTT.

The chain uses TRBV6-1 and TRBJ2-6; a weak D match, TRBD2 (6 bases). The CDR3 sequence is 16 residues long. The ends were cut back, 4 bases at V and 3 bases at J, with 13 bases in the middle. CDR1 is MNHNS and CDR2 is SASEGT in the germline V gene. CDR3 nucleotides: TGTGCCAGCAGTGGCGGAGGGCCGGGTGGGGCCAACGTCCTGACTTTC. This gives the protein CASSGGGPGGANVLTF.

The chain carries TRBV10-2 and TRBJ1-4; 7 bases line up with TRBD1. The V gene's germline CDR1 is WSHSY and CDR2 SAAADI. The CDR3 sequence is 15 residues long. The V gene end was trimmed by 6 bases and the J gene end by 8 bases; junction bases not matched to a gene: 12. Here the CDR3 DNA reads TGCGCCAGCAGGGGAAGGGCAGGGGGAAGGGAAAAACTGTTTTTT. This gives the protein CASRGRAGGREKLFF.

DNA of the CDR3: TGTGCCAGCAGCGCCTCGCTTGGTAGCTACGAGCAGTACTTC. Translating it yields CASSASLGSYEQYF. This chain links TRBV5-4 with TRBJ2-7, with no clear D. The germline CDR1 and CDR2 sequences are SGHNT and YYREEE (reference sequence). The CDR3 length is 14 residues. V lost 4 bases, J lost 3 bases, and 14 bases lay in between.

V usage is TRBV10-3 and J usage is TRBJ2-1, with 7 positions matching TRBD2. This CDR3 is built from 15 residues. Losses at the gene ends were 3 bases for V and 6 bases for J; bases not matched to a gene: 8. CDR1 is ENHRY and CDR2 is SYGVKD in the germline V gene. The CDR3 nucleotides read TGTGCCATCAGTGACTTAGGACTAGTAGGCAATGAGCAGTTCTTC. Its protein is CAISDLGLVGNEQFF.

This clone was detected only a few times. CDR3 nucleotide sequence: TGCAGCGTCTTAGATTCAAACTATGGCTACACCTTC. This gives the protein CSVLDSNYGYTF. V gene TRBV29-1 combines with J gene TRBJ1-2; D uncertain. Germline CDR1 SQVTM, CDR2 ANQGSEA. V lost 6 bases and J lost 2, with 10 bases in between. The CDR3 totals 12 residues. Combining the CDR3 with reference TRBV29-1 and TRBJ1-2 gives the whole variable domain SAVISQKPSRDICQRGTSLTIQCQVDSQVTMMFWYRQQPGQSLTLIATANQGSEATYESGFVIDKFPISRPNLTFSTLTVSNMSPEDSSIYLCSVLDSNYGYTFGSGTRLTVV.

The genes are TRBV5-1 and TRBJ1-2; tentative D call: TRBD1 (5 bases). Germline lookup yields CDR1 SGHRS and CDR2 YFSETQ. The CDR3 spans 15 residues. The V end lost 5 bases, the J end lost 3 bases, and 17 bases lay between the germline ends. The chain's CDR3 is CASRQAPTRDYGYTF. Written as DNA, the CDR3 is TGCGCCAGCAGACAGGCTCCAACCAGGGACTATGGCTACACCTTC.

The V call is TRBV4-1, the J call TRBJ1-1; no clear D gene. Trimming took 0 bases from V and 7 from J, leaving 9 bases between them. This CDR3 comprises 13 residues. Germline assignment: CDR1 MGHRA and CDR2 YSYEKL. The CDR3 reads CASSQDPVLEAFF. The CDR3 DNA reads as TGCGCCAGCAGCCAAGATCCTGTACTTGAAGCTTTCTTT.

The rearrangement uses TRBV11-2 and TRBJ2-1; 7 bases fit TRBD2. The CDR3 runs 15 residues. Germline lookup yields CDR1 SGHAT and CDR2 FQNNGV. V dropped 3 bases and J dropped 9; count of bases not matched to a gene: 11. The CDR3 nucleotides read TGTGCCAGCAGCTTGACGAGCGGGAAATCAAGTGAGCAGTTCTTC. It is translated as CASSLTSGKSSEQFF.

This clone was observed at least ten times. This chain links TRBV9 with TRBJ2-1; 9 bases are a match to TRBD2. Germline V gives CDR1 SGDLS, CDR2 YYNGEE. The trim removed 4 bases at V and 2 bases at J, leaving 19 bases unmatched. The CDR3 spans 20 residues. This CDR3 reads CASSPGGLWREGLPYNEQFF. The CDR3 bases are TGTGCCAGCAGCCCCGGTGGTCTGTGGCGGGAGGGCCTCCCCTACAATGAGCAGTTCTTC.

This chain joins TRBV11-3 and TRBJ2-3, with TRBD1 matching 10 bases. With V trimmed by 5 bases and J by 1 base, 12 bases remained unmatched. The germline CDR1 and CDR2 sequences are SGHNT and YENEEA. This CDR3 contains 18 residues. The CDR3 bases are TGTGCCAGCAGCCTTGGGGCGTGGGACAGGGGAGGCACAGATACGCAGTATTTT. Amino acid sequence: CASSLGAWDRGGTDTQYF.